One sample yielded the 3 T cell receptor beta chains listed below, sequenced in a study of shared clonotypes between healthy human individuals. Naive CD8 isolation took CD45RO-negative cells positively selected for CCR7 and excluded terminally differentiated effector memory CD45RA+ cells. Method: immunoSEQ multiplex PCR; TCRdb's copy keeps in-frame clones and lacks some. The sample records hundreds of thousands of clones, more than 85% being singletons. The sequencing input was naive CD8+ T cells sorted from blood. Source of these receptors: a man between 25 and 39 years old in good health.

This clone appeared once. The genes are TRBV28 and TRBJ2-2, with D tentatively TRBD1 (5 bases). CDR1 and CDR2 from the germline V gene are MDHEN and SYDVKM. This CDR3 spans 13 amino acids. Trimming left V 8 bases short and J 4 bases short, with 11 bases between. Here the CDR3 DNA reads TGTGCCAGCTCATCAGGGTTCACCGGGGAGCTGTTTTTT. It yields the protein CASSSGFTGELFF.

The chain uses TRBV7-2 and TRBJ1-2; 7 nucleotides agree with TRBD1. V shed 8 bases and J 5 bases; nucleotides not matched to a gene: 5. Per the germline V gene, CDR1 is SGHTA and CDR2 is FQGNSA. The length of the CDR3 is 12 residues. In DNA form, the CDR3 reads TGTGCCAGCGGTTCGACAGGGTATGGCTACACCTTC. It translates to CASGSTGYGYTF.

The V and J genes are TRBV7-9 and TRBJ2-5, with 10 bases that match TRBD2. This CDR3 has 18 amino acids. Germline assignment: CDR1 SEHNR and CDR2 FQNEAQ (reference sequence). The trim removed 4 bases at V and 3 bases at J, leaving 14 bases unmatched. CDR3 coding DNA: TGTGCCAGCAGCTACCCCCGGGGGGCCAGCGGGAGGGAAGAGACCCAGTACTTC. Translated: CASSYPRGASGREETQYF.